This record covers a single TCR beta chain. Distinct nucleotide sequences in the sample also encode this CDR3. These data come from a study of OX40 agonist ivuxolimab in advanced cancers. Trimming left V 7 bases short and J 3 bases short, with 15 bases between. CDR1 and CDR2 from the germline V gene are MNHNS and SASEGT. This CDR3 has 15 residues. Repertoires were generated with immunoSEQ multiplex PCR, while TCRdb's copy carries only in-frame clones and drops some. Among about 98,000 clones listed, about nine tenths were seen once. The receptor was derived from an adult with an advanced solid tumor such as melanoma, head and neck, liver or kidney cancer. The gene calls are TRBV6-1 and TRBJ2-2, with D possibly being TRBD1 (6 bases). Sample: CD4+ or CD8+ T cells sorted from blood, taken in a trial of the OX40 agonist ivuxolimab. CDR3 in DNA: TGTGCCAGCATATATGGGGGCCGGGACACCGGGGAGCTGTTTTTT. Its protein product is CASIYGGRDTGELFF.